This T cell receptor (beta chain) was profiled in a study of response to subunit inactivated influenza vaccine. The study's findings and limits: There was a suggestion from the authors that each seasonal influenza vaccination recruits few new T cells.

Trimming cost V 6 bases and J 7 bases, with 15 bases left between them. CDR3 length: 14 residues. This clonotype came up a few times. What it recognizes is unknown. TCRdb ran MiXCR on the RT-PCR reads and lists one entry per CDR3 protein. The table records 500,000 to 600,000 distinct CDR3 sequences, 11% of them present only once. This sample was shared with a second study, whose subject was T cells expressing NK-cell markers. That source reports: UMIs accompanied the 5'RACE template switching by which TCR beta cDNA was made. Seven of the eight sequenced donors were classified as HCMV-seropositive, and one was classified as seronegative. A few donors' CD3+CD56-NKG2C+ cells were dominated by the same clonotypes. Expanded clones of NKG2C+ T cells had an unclear HCMV specificity.

This material consisted of PBMCs from blood, taken on the day of vaccination. The chain carries TRBV12-3 or TRBV12-4 and TRBJ1-4; perhaps TRBD1 as D (6 bases). This receptor was identified in a man aged 50 to 59 who received an inactivated influenza vaccine. The CDR3 nucleotides read TGTGCCAGCAGCCTGACTGGGGGCCTTGAAAAACTGTTTTTT. Protein product: CASSLTGGLEKLFF.